The next 4 T cell receptor beta chains were all read from a single sample in a study of glioma-infiltrating T cells after dendritic cell vaccination. Profiling relied on immunoSEQ multiplex PCR, and the TCRdb table lists in-frame clones only, not all of them. The table lists over 90,000 clones, about 85% of them singletons, with approximately 5.5% in the top ten. Time point given: after dendritic cell vaccination, including at tumor progression/relapse. The source material was blood, sampled after dendritic cell vaccination. Every receptor here comes from a human donor with glioblastoma.

V and J are TRBV29-1 and TRBJ2-7, with TRBD2 matching over 11 bases. This CDR3 has 14 amino acids. Germline CDR1 and CDR2: SQVTM and ANQGSEA. The ends lost 3 bases at V and 7 bases at J; junction bases unmatched: 8. The CDR3 DNA follows: TGCAGCGTTGAGGAACTAGCGGGAGTTGGGGAGCAGTACTTC. Translated: CSVEELAGVGEQYF.

The chain employs TRBV27 and TRBJ2-3, with TRBD2 as a possible D gene (5 bases). The germline V and J ends were trimmed by 2 bases and 0 bases, with 9 bases remaining between them. The CDR3 covers 15 residues. Looked up from germline, CDR1 is MNHEY and CDR2 is SMNVEV (reference sequence). The CDR3 region has the DNA TGTGCCAGCAGTTTACAGCGGAGAAGCACAGATACGCAGTATTTT. Protein product: CASSLQRRSTDTQYF.

This chain joins TRBV5-8 and TRBJ1-1, with a tentative D call TRBD1 (6 bases). CDR3 length: 16 amino acids. The germline V and J ends were trimmed by 2 bases and 5 bases, with 19 bases remaining between them. Germline assignment: CDR1 SGHTS and CDR2 YDEGEE. CDR3 bases: TGTGCCAGCAGCTTCGGGGGAGGGGTAGGGGGGACTGAAGCTTTCTTT. Its translation: CASSFGGGVGGTEAFF.

V and J are TRBV5-1 and TRBJ2-3, with 7 bases fitting TRBD1. After removal of 0 bases from V and 2 bases from J, the junction contained 6 bases not matched to a gene. Germline V gene sequence: CDR1 SGHRS, CDR2 YFSETQ. This CDR3 has 16 residues. CDR3: CASSLVRDRYTDTQYF. The CDR3, as DNA: TGCGCCAGCAGCTTGGTTCGGGACAGATACACAGATACGCAGTATTTT.